Each of the 23 T cell receptor beta chains below was sequenced from the same sample in a study of blood T cells in healthy people across ages. Next came a second PCR, run for about 7 to 12 cycles, which used a sample-barcoded 5' primer along with a J-beta primer mix. From the 5' RACE reads, TCRdb called clonotypes with MiXCR, one entry per CDR3 protein. The data show about 780,000 distinct CDR3 sequences, about half seen once. Sequences were obtained from blood. These TCRs come from a man at least 80 years old in good health.

The rearrangement links TRBV4-1 to TRBJ2-1; 8 bases agree with TRBD2. The V gene end was trimmed by 1 base and the J gene end by 6 bases; junction bases not matched to a gene: 11. Germline values: CDR1 MGHRA, CDR2 YSYEKL. This CDR3 spans 17 amino acids. This CDR3 is CASSQVPGTSLTNEQFF. Written as DNA, the CDR3 is TGCGCCAGCAGCCAAGTACCCGGGACTAGTTTAACCAATGAGCAGTTCTTC.

The CDR3, as DNA: TGTGCCAGCAGCAACAAAGCGGGGAGTTCTTACAATGAGCAGTTCTTC. Translating gives CASSNKAGSSYNEQFF. This chain uses TRBV11-2 with TRBJ2-1, with 7 bases identical to TRBD2. This CDR3 is 16 amino acids long. Per the germline V gene, CDR1 is SGHAT and CDR2 is FQNNGV. The V gene end was trimmed by 5 bases and the J gene end by 4 bases; junction bases not matched to a gene: 11.

The chain has TRBV2 and TRBJ2-3; 9 bases line up with TRBD2. The V and J ends lost 4 bases and 3 bases, in that order; junction bases with no gene match: 5. The CDR3 runs to 15 residues. From germline, CDR1 is SNHLY and CDR2 FYNNEI. CDR3 sequence: CASSVFAGGTDTQYF. The CDR3, as DNA: TGTGCCAGCAGTGTTTTCGCGGGAGGGACAGATACGCAGTATTTT. Looking up the rest from reference TRBV2 and TRBJ2-3 gives the full variable domain: EPEVTQTPSHQVTQMGQEVILRCVPISNHLYFYWYRQILGQKVEFLVSFYNNEISEKSEIFDDQFSVERPDGSNFTLKIRSTKLEDSAMYFCASSVFAGGTDTQYFGPGTRLTVL.

The sample holds a few counts of this clonotype. The CDR3 protein is CSAAITWEETQYF. CDR3 nucleotide sequence: TGCAGTGCTGCGATCACCTGGGAAGAGACCCAGTACTTC. The rearrangement uses TRBV20-1 and TRBJ2-5; the D is unclear. The CDR3 is 13 amino acids. V gave up 5 bases and J gave up 3 bases, with 13 bases separating them. The V gene's germline CDR1 is DFQATT and CDR2 SNEGSKA (reference sequence).

This clonotype was seen repeatedly, ten times or more. The gene calls are TRBV29-1 and TRBJ2-7; a possible D gene is TRBD1 (5 bases). Germline-derived CDR1 and CDR2 are SQVTM and ANQGSEA. V was cut by 7 bases and J by 5 bases, with 18 bases left in between. The CDR3 contains 13 residues. Here the CDR3 DNA reads TGCAGCGCAGGGCTAGTCGGGTCCCACGAGCAGTACTTC. Translation gives CSAGLVGSHEQYF.

Ten or more counts support this clonotype. This chain uses TRBV27 with TRBJ2-1, with 14 bases lining up with TRBD2. J was trimmed by 8 bases and V by 6 bases; bases with no gene match: 9. CDR1 MNHEY and CDR2 SMNVEV come from the germline V gene (reference sequence). This CDR3 has 16 residues. The CDR3 sequence: CASSRLAGGTSYEQFF. The DNA for the CDR3 is TGTGCCAGCAGCCGACTAGCGGGAGGGACAAGCTATGAGCAGTTCTTC.

This sequence joins TRBV20-1 and TRBJ2-5; 8 bases align to TRBD1. With 3 bases clipped from V and 6 bases from J, the junction kept 6 bases outside the gene matches. Germline CDR1 DFQATT, CDR2 SNEGSKA (reference sequence). The CDR3 covers 13 residues. The CDR3 DNA reads as TGCAGTGCTAGTTTCAGGGGGCCTCAGACCCAGTACTTC. It encodes CSASFRGPQTQYF.

The chain has TRBV12-3 or TRBV12-4 and TRBJ2-2; D may be TRBD1 or TRBD2 (5 bases each). There are 15 residues in the CDR3. V lost 0 bases and J lost 0, with 5 bases in between. CDR3 nucleotides: TGTGCCAGCAGTTTAGCGGGACCGAACACCGGGGAGCTGTTTTTT. Its protein product is CASSLAGPNTGELFF.

This clonotype was detected many times. The chain combines TRBV29-1 with TRBJ2-5; TRBD2 agrees at 9 bases. The V gene end was trimmed by 6 bases and the J gene end by 3 bases; junction bases not matched to a gene: 5. CDR1 is SQVTM and CDR2 is ANQGSEA in the germline V gene. The length of the CDR3 is 13 residues. CDR3 in amino acids: CSVATSGEETQYF. CDR3 bases: TGCAGCGTCGCGACTAGCGGCGAAGAGACCCAGTACTTC.

About this clonotype itself: Being one base from a much bigger clone, this may be a read error. The chain links TRBV4-1 to TRBJ2-1; perhaps D is TRBD1 or TRBD2 (5 bases each). Germline V gene lookup returns CDR1 MGHRA and CDR2 YSYEKL. This CDR3 is 14 amino acids long. DNA for the CDR3: TGCGCCAGCAACCAAACACTGAGGGGCGGTGAGCAGTTCTTC. Its translation is CASNQTLRGGEQFF.

This chain joins TRBV6-5 and TRBJ2-7; 8 bases are shared with TRBD2. The CDR3 totals 16 residues. From germline, CDR1 is MNHEY and CDR2 SVGAGI. The V gene end was trimmed by 0 bases and the J gene end by 3 bases; junction bases not matched to a gene: 7. The chain's CDR3 is CASSYSGITSGYEQYF. The CDR3 region has the DNA TGTGCCAGCAGTTACTCGGGAATAACTAGCGGCTACGAGCAGTACTTC.

The chain is built from TRBV29-1 and TRBJ2-2; maybe TRBD1 (6 bases). The CDR3 has 14 amino acids. V was trimmed by 4 bases and J by 3 bases, leaving 12 bases between them. Germline V gene data show CDR1 as SQVTM and CDR2 as ANQGSEA. This CDR3 is CSVGQGSYTGELFF. The DNA for the CDR3 is TGCAGCGTTGGGCAGGGGTCCTACACCGGGGAGCTGTTTTTT.

The chain couples TRBV10-3 to TRBJ1-2; 8 positions agree with TRBD1. Germline lookup yields CDR1 ENHRY and CDR2 SYGVKD. CDR3 length: 14 amino acids. J was trimmed by 8 bases and V by 0 bases; bases with no gene match: 5. The CDR3 bases are TGTGCCATCAGTGAGTCGGACAGGGCGGTCGGCTACACCTTC. Its translation: CAISESDRAVGYTF.

This clonotype was counted only a few times. The chain couples TRBV20-1 to TRBJ2-5; 13 bases fit TRBD2. The V gene end was trimmed by 4 bases and the J gene end by 2 bases; junction bases not matched to a gene: 10. Germline assignment: CDR1 DFQATT and CDR2 SNEGSKA (reference sequence). The CDR3 contains 17 residues. The CDR3, as DNA: TGCAGTGCTACCCCTGGGACTAGCGGGAACTTGCAAGAGACCCAGTACTTC. Its translation is CSATPGTSGNLQETQYF.

This clonotype was seen more than once but under ten times. The chain couples TRBV6-1 to TRBJ2-1; maybe TRBD2 (6 bases). Germline values: CDR1 MNHNS, CDR2 SASEGT. V was trimmed by 0 bases and J by 4 bases, leaving 19 bases between them. The CDR3 is made up of 18 amino acids. The CDR3 spells CASSEAMGFLAPYNEQFF. CDR3 nucleotides: TGTGCCAGCAGTGAAGCAATGGGCTTCCTAGCGCCATACAATGAGCAGTTCTTC.

With respect to this clonotype: Sequence at one end of the junction differs from germline and may be a read error. The V and J genes are TRBV20-1 and TRBJ2-3; 8 nucleotides align to TRBD2. CDR1 is DFQATT and CDR2 is SNEGSKA in the germline V gene (reference sequence). The CDR3 has 15 amino acids. The CDR3 loop is CSAPTSATSTATQYF. The CDR3 DNA is TGCAGTGCACCGACTAGCGCGACTAGCACAGCTACGCAGTATTTT.

This clonotype occurred a few times. CDR3 coding DNA: TGCGCCAGCAGCAGCAGGGAGTCGTCCTCCTACGAGCAGTACTTC. Translation: CASSSRESSSYEQYF. The chain uses TRBV5-1 and TRBJ2-7; D possibly matches TRBD1 or TRBD2 (5 bases each). The germline V gene encodes CDR1 SGHRS and CDR2 YFSETQ. V was clipped by 4 bases and J by 0 bases, with 14 bases between them. The CDR3 has 15 residues.

The chain has TRBV6-2 or TRBV6-3 and TRBJ2-1; TRBD2 might be the D (6 bases). The CDR3 is 15 residues long. Deletions cut 3 bases from V and 8 bases from J, with 17 bases between. CDR1 and CDR2 (germline): MNHEY, SVGEGT. This chain's CDR3 is CASSYAGSIMYEQFF. CDR3 in DNA: TGTGCCAGCAGTTATGCGGGATCAATTATGTATGAGCAGTTCTTC.

This clonotype occurred a few times. J is TRBJ2-1 and V is TRBV7-9; D gene uncertain. The CDR3 extends over 13 amino acids. The V and J ends lost 5 bases and 9 bases respectively, with 14 bases between them. CDR1 and CDR2 from the germline V gene are SEHNR and FQNEAQ (reference sequence). The chain's CDR3 is CASSLRAYGEQFF. For the CDR3, the DNA is TGTGCCAGCAGCCTCCGGGCCTATGGTGAGCAGTTCTTC.

V and J are TRBV5-6 and TRBJ2-7; D is perhaps TRBD1 (5 bases). V shed 2 bases and J shed 2 bases, with 11 bases lying between them. Per germline, CDR1 SGHDT and CDR2 YYEEEE. The CDR3 extends over 14 amino acids. The CDR3 sequence is CASSFQTAPYEQYF. The CDR3 nucleotides are TGTGCCAGCAGCTTTCAGACAGCACCCTACGAGCAGTACTTC.

The V gene is TRBV4-1, the J gene TRBJ2-1; tentative D call: TRBD1 (6 bases). The CDR3 consists of 15 residues. Trimming pared 5 bases from V and 6 bases from J, leaving 17 bases between. CDR1 MGHRA and CDR2 YSYEKL come from the germline V gene. CDR3 residues: CASSSQWGLGNEQFF. In DNA form, the CDR3 reads TGCGCCAGCAGCAGCCAGTGGGGGCTAGGCAATGAGCAGTTCTTC.

The rearrangement links TRBV29-1 to TRBJ1-2; 8 bases line up with TRBD1. Germline CDR1 reads SQVTM; CDR2 reads ANQGSEA. V was clipped by 7 bases and J by 4 bases; unmatched bases: 14. The CDR3 consists of 15 residues. The CDR3 DNA sequence: TGCAGCGACCCCGGGACAGGCCCGTACAGCTATGGCTACACCTTC. Translating gives CSDPGTGPYSYGYTF.

The gene calls are TRBV13 and TRBJ2-1, with 8 bases fitting TRBD2. The germline CDR1 and CDR2 sequences are PRHDT and FYEKMQ (reference sequence). The trim removed 0 bases at V and 2 bases at J, leaving 3 bases unmatched. CDR3 size: 16 residues. This CDR3 is CASSLGGSGTYNEQFF. The CDR3 DNA reads TGTGCCAGCAGCTTAGGTGGTAGCGGGACCTACAATGAGCAGTTCTTC.